These T cell receptor beta chains were read from a single sample in a study of shared clonotypes between healthy human individuals. Generated by immunoSEQ multiplex PCR, the TCRdb table keeps only in-frame clones and is missing some. The sample records more than 2 million clones, more than 90% being singletons. Sample: naive CD4+ T cells sorted from blood. The source of these receptors is a young man in good health. CDR3s include the opening cysteine and the closing phenylalanine or tryptophan. A D gene is named only where the DNA matches it firmly. Clone size, where shown, is once, few, many, or a class for clones that have expanded.

length	D	V	size	J	CDR3	DNA
18	TRBD2	TRBV7-2	.	TRBJ2-1	CASSFTSGSIGTYNEQFF	TGTGCCAGCAGCTTTACTAGCGGGAGTATAGGAACGTACAATGAGCAGTTCTTC
15	TRBD1	TRBV6-5	.	TRBJ1-1	CASSLRQGGDTEAFF	TGTGCCAGCAGTCTCCGACAGGGTGGGGACACTGAAGCTTTCTTT
15	.	TRBV2	.	TRBJ1-5	CASSEGGQVSAPQHF	TGTGCCAGCAGTGAAGGAGGCCAGGTGTCCGCGCCCCAGCATTTT
11	.	TRBV5-6	.	TRBJ1-2	CASSFLHGYTF	TGTGCCAGCAGCTTCTTACATGGCTACACCTTC
12	.	TRBV29-1	.	TRBJ1-4	CSVGRQNEKLFF	TGCAGCGTGGGACGTCAGAATGAAAAACTGTTTTTT
14	TRBD1	TRBV18	.	TRBJ1-4	CASSPDRVGEKLFF	TGTGCCAGCTCACCGGACAGGGTAGGAGAAAAACTGTTTTTT
14	.	TRBV7-3	.	TRBJ2-1	CASSLALASNEQFF	TGTGCCAGCAGCTTAGCACTAGCCTCTAATGAGCAGTTCTTC
14	.	TRBV11-2	.	TRBJ1-5	CASSLTVGNQPQHF	TGTGCCAGCAGCCTAACGGTGGGGAATCAGCCCCAGCATTTT
12	.	TRBV28	.	TRBJ1-1	CASSSWSAEAFF	TGTGCCAGCAGTTCCTGGTCGGCTGAAGCTTTCTTT
15	TRBD1	TRBV6-1	few	TRBJ1-4	CASSGTGGPNEKLFF	TGTGCCAGCAGTGGGACAGGGGGCCCTAATGAAAAACTGTTTTTT
15	TRBD1	TRBV5-1	once	TRBJ1-2	CASSLGTGAIYGYTF	TGCGCCAGCAGCTTGGGGACAGGAGCAATCTATGGCTACACCTTC
17	TRBD1	TRBV7-2	.	TRBJ1-5	CASSSRGRGGGNQPQHF	TGTGCCAGCAGCTCCCGAGGCAGGGGGGGAGGCAATCAGCCCCAGCATTTT
14	.	TRBV5-1	.	TRBJ2-2	CASSINPETGELFF	TGCGCCAGCAGCATAAACCCAGAGACCGGGGAGCTGTTTTTT
14	.	TRBV6-5	.	TRBJ1-1	CASSYSQGNTEAFF	TGTGCCAGCAGTTACTCCCAGGGTAACACTGAAGCTTTCTTT
12	.	TRBV27	.	TRBJ2-1	CASSQNYNEQFF	TGTGCCAGCAGTCAAAACTACAATGAGCAGTTCTTC
15	.	TRBV11-2	.	TRBJ1-1	CASSSGLPPNTEAFF	TGTGCCAGCAGCTCGGGCCTTCCCCCAAACACTGAAGCTTTCTTT
16	TRBD1	TRBV19	.	TRBJ1-3	CASSITGVQTGNTIYF	TGTGCCAGTAGTATAACAGGGGTCCAAACTGGAAACACCATATATTTT
11	.	TRBV7-6	.	TRBJ2-3	CASSPDNTQYF	TGTGCCAGCAGCCCGGACAATACGCAGTATTTT
15	.	TRBV9	.	TRBJ2-3	CASSPTYGGVNTQYF	TGTGCCAGCAGTCCGACCTACGGGGGCGTGAATACGCAGTATTTT
12	.	TRBV30	.	TRBJ1-1	CAGKRENTEAFF	TGTGCCGGTAAACGGGAGAACACTGAAGCTTTCTTT
14	TRBD1	TRBV11-2	once	TRBJ1-3	CASSSGQGGHTIYF	TGTGCCAGCAGCTCGGGACAGGGCGGTCACACCATATATTTT
14	.	TRBV10-3	.	TRBJ2-7	CAISESSSSYEQYF	TGTGCCATCAGTGAGTCAAGTTCGAGTTACGAGCAGTACTTC
16	.	TRBV4-2	few	TRBJ1-1	CASSQERQGGSTEAFF	TGTGCCAGCAGCCAAGAACGGCAGGGAGGGAGCACTGAAGCTTTCTTT
14	.	TRBV10-3	.	TRBJ1-6	CAISAVDSDSPLHF	TGTGCCATCAGCGCGGTCGACAGCGATTCACCCCTCCACTTT
14	.	TRBV6-1	.	TRBJ1-3	CASTPTRAGNTIYF	TGTGCCAGCACCCCCACGAGGGCTGGAAACACCATATATTTT
15	.	TRBV25-1	.	TRBJ2-7	CASTPAGGTAWEQYF	TGTGCCAGCACCCCCGCGGGCGGGACGGCTTGGGAGCAGTACTTC
11	.	TRBV4-1	few	TRBJ2-7	CASSQFGLLYF	TGCGCCAGCAGCCAATTCGGGTTGCTGTACTTC
15	.	TRBV6-5	once	TRBJ2-3	CASSNPTGFPDTQYF	TGTGCCAGCAGTAACCCTACAGGGTTCCCAGATACGCAGTATTTT
14	TRBD1	TRBV6-1	.	TRBJ2-7	CASTLTRQGPEQYF	TGTGCCAGCACCTTAACAAGACAGGGGCCCGAGCAGTACTTC
14	TRBD1	TRBV6-6	.	TRBJ1-6	CASSYGTGNSPLHF	TGTGCCAGCAGTTACGGGACAGGGAATTCACCCCTCCACTTT
11	.	TRBV5-1	.	TRBJ2-7	CASVGVYEQYF	TGCGCCAGCGTTGGGGTCTACGAGCAGTACTTC
17	TRBD2	TRBV27	.	TRBJ2-3	CASSPVAGGSSTDTQYF	TGTGCCAGCAGCCCCGTAGCGGGAGGATCTAGCACAGATACGCAGTATTTT
16	.	TRBV5-6	.	TRBJ2-7	CASSLSPRPGSYEQYF	TGTGCCAGCAGCTTGAGTCCACGACCGGGATCCTACGAGCAGTACTTC
15	TRBD1	TRBV11-1	.	TRBJ2-1	CASSADRAAFNEQFF	TGTGCCAGCAGCGCGGACAGGGCGGCTTTCAATGAGCAGTTCTTC
14	.	TRBV5-1	.	TRBJ1-6	CASSLVQENSPLHF	TGCGCCAGCAGCTTGGTACAGGAAAATTCACCCCTCCACTTT
14	TRBD1	TRBV6-1	.	TRBJ1-4	CASSEDRFDEKLFF	TGTGCCAGCAGTGAGGACAGGTTCGATGAAAAACTGTTTTTT
16	TRBD1	TRBV4-1	.	TRBJ1-3	CASSQPLQGAGNTIYF	TGCGCCAGCAGCCAACCATTACAGGGGGCTGGAAACACCATATATTTT
18	TRBD1	TRBV4-3	.	TRBJ1-4	CASSQGAGRGRSVEKLFF	TGCGCCAGCAGCCAAGGGGCGGGCAGGGGGCGGTCTGTTGAAAAACTGTTTTTT
15	.	TRBV2	.	TRBJ1-6	CASINGTSYNSPLHF	TGTGCCAGCATTAACGGGACGTCCTATAATTCACCCCTCCACTTT
14	.	TRBV7-6	.	TRBJ2-7	CASCNPGPGYEQYF	TGTGCCAGCTGCAATCCCGGGCCCGGTTACGAGCAGTACTTC
13	.	TRBV5-1	.	TRBJ1-2	CASSDGLVYGYTF	TGCGCCAGCAGCGATGGACTTGTTTATGGCTACACCTTC
15	.	TRBV5-4	.	TRBJ2-5	CASSFKGKYQETQYF	TGTGCCAGCAGCTTCAAGGGCAAGTACCAAGAGACCCAGTACTTC
17	TRBD1	TRBV5-6	.	TRBJ1-1	CATSYQDRPALNTEAFF	TGTGCCACCTCATATCAGGACAGGCCAGCGTTGAACACTGAAGCTTTCTTT
13	.	TRBV18	.	TRBJ2-7	CASSPGAGYEQYF	TGTGCCAGCTCACCGGGGGCGGGATACGAGCAGTACTTC
14	.	TRBV30	.	TRBJ1-2	CAWRGAGRVYGYTF	TGTGCCTGGAGGGGCGCGGGCAGGGTCTATGGCTACACCTTC
12	.	TRBV18	.	TRBJ2-1	CASSQRGDEQFF	TGTGCCAGCTCACAAAGGGGGGATGAGCAGTTCTTC
14	TRBD1	TRBV7-9	.	TRBJ1-4	CASSTGTVNEKLFF	TGTGCCAGCAGCACCGGGACAGTTAATGAAAAACTGTTTTTT
11	.	TRBV10-3	.	TRBJ1-1	CAIGYQGEAFF	TGTGCCATAGGTTACCAGGGGGAAGCTTTCTTT
13	.	TRBV29-1	.	TRBJ2-5	CSVVAVYQETQYF	TGCAGCGTTGTAGCAGTGTACCAAGAGACCCAGTACTTC
13	.	TRBV7-2	.	TRBJ2-7	CASSLATPYEQYF	TGTGCCAGCAGCTTAGCGACCCCCTACGAGCAGTACTTC
15	.	TRBV11-2	once	TRBJ1-6	CASRPRDTNNSPLHF	TGTGCCAGCAGACCCCGTGACACGAATAATTCACCCCTCCACTTT
16	TRBD2	TRBV11-2	.	TRBJ2-5	CASSLRDHLAGGTQYF	TGTGCCAGCAGCCTCCGGGACCACCTTGCGGGGGGGACCCAGTACTTC